This T cell receptor beta chain was recorded in a study of human T cells and chemical hapten exposure. As for the study in general: Patients, a majority of them female, were diagnosed with alopecia areata, totalis or universalis. Study results and caveats: Expanded TCRs made up significantly more big CDR3 similarity clusters than controls did.

TCRdb re-analysed the RACE reads in MiXCR, keeping a single row per CDR3 protein. Here the sample spans roughly 100,000 distinct CDR3 sequences, about 9.3% being singletons. This clonotype occurred a few times. Antigen unknown. Time point specified: patch test 2, 6 weeks after DPC sensitization. Treatment denoted: therapeutic diphenylcyclopropenone sensitization with weekly scalp DPC. The germline V gene has CDR1 LNHDA and CDR2 SQIVND (reference sequence). Trimming cost V 6 bases and J 14 bases; bases outside gene matches: 12. The CDR3 is made up of 15 amino acids. The chain employs TRBV19 and TRBJ2-1; TRBD2 matches 14 bases. The clonotype originates from a woman in her forties with alopecia areata. Some clones in this sample may be carry-over from other donors' samples. Sequencing was performed on whole blood, taken in connection with sensitization to the hapten diphenylcyclopropenone (DPC). This CDR3 is CASSMVGLAGGKEFF. CDR3 DNA: TGTGCCAGTAGCATGGTTGGACTAGCGGGGGGTAAGGAGTTCTTC.